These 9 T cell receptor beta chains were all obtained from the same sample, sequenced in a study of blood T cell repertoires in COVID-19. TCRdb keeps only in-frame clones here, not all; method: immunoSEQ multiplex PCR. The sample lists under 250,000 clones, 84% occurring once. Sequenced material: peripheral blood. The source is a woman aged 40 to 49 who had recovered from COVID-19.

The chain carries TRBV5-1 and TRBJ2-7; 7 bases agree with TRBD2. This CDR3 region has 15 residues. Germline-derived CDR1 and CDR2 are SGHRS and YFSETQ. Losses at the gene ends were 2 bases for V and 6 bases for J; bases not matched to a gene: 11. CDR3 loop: CASSLAGLRAFEQYF. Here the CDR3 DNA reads TGCGCCAGCAGCTTAGCGGGACTTCGGGCTTTCGAGCAGTACTTC.

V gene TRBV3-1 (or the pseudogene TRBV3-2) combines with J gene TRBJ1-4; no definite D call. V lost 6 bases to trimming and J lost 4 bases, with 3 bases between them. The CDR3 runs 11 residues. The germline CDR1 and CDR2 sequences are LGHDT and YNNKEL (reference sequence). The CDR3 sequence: CASRLNEKLFF. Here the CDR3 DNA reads TGTGCCAGCAGACTTAATGAAAAACTGTTTTTT.

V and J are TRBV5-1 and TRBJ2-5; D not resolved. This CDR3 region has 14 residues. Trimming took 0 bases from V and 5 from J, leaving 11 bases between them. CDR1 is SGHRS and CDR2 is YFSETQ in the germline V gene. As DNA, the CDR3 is TGCGCCAGCAGCTTGGGGGCGAGTAGGGAGACCCAGTACTTC. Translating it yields CASSLGASRETQYF.

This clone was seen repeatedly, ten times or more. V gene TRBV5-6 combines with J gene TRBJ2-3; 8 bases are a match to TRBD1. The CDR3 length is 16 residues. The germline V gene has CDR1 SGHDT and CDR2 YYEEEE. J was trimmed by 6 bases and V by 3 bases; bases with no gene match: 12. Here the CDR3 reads CASSWGPGGRGDTQYF. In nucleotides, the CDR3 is TGTGCCAGCAGCTGGGGTCCAGGGGGCCGAGGGGATACGCAGTATTTT.

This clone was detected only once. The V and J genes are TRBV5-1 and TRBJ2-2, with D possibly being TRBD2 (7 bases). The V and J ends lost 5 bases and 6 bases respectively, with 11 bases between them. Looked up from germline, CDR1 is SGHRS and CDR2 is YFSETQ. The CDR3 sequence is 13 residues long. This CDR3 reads CASRRGGAGELFF. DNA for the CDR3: TGCGCCAGCAGGAGGGGGGGGGCCGGGGAGCTGTTTTTT.

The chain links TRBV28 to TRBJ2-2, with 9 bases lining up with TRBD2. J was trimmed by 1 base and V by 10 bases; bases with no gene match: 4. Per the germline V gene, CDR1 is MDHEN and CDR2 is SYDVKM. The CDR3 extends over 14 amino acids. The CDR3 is CATALAGNTGELFF. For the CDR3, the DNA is TGTGCCACTGCACTAGCGGGGAACACCGGGGAGCTGTTTTTT. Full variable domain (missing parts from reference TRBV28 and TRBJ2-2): DVKVTQSSRYLVKRTGEKVFLECVQDMDHENMFWYRQDPGLGLRLIYFSYDVKMKEKGDIPEGYSVSREKKERFSLILESASTNQTSMYLCATALAGNTGELFFGEGSRLTVL.

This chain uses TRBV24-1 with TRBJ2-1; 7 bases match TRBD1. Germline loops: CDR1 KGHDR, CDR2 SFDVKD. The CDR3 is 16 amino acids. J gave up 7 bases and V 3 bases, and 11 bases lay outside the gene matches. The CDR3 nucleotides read TGTGCCACCAGTGATCAAAAAGAGACAGGGCGTAATGAGCAGTTCTTC. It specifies CATSDQKETGRNEQFF.

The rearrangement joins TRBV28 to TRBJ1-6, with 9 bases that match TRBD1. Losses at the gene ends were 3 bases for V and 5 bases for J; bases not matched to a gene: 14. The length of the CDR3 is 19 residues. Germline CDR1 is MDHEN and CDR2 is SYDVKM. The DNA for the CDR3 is TGTGCCAGCAGTTTCCCCCCCGTACAGGGGGCAAGAGATAATTCACCCCTCCACTTT. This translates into CASSFPPVQGARDNSPLHF.

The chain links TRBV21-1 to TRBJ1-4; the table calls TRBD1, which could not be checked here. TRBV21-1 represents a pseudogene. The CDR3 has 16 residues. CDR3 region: CASSKAGRDREEKLFF. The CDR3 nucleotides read TGTGCCAGCAGCAAAGCGGGTAGGGACAGGGAGGAAAAACTGTTTTTT.